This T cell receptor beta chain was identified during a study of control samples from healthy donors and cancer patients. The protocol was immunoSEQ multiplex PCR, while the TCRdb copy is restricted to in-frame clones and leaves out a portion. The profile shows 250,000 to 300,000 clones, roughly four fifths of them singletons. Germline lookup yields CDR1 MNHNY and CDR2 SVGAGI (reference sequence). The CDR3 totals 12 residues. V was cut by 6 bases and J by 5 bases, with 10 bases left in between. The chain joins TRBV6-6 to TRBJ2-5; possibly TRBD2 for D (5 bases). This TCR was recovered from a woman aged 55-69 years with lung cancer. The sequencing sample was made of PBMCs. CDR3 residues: CASSLALETQYF. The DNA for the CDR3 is TGTGCCAGCAGCCTAGCTCTGGAGACCCAGTACTTC.